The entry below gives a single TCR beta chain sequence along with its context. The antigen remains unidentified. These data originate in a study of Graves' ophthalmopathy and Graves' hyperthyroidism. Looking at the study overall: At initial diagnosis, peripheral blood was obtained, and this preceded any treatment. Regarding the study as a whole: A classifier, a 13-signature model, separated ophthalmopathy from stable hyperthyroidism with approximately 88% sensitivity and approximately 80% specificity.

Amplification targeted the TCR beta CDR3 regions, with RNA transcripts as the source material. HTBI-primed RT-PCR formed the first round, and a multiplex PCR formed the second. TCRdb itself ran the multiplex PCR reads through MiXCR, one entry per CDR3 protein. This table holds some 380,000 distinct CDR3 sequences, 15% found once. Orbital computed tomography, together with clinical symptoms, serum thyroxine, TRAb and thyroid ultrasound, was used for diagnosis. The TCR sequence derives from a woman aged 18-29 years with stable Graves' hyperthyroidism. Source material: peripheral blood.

This CDR3 reads CASSLDGQVRRETQYF. The CDR3 DNA reads as TGTGCCAGCAGCTTAGATGGGCAGGTCCGCAGGGAGACCCAGTACTTC. The rearrangement links TRBV11-2 to TRBJ2-5; D gene uncertain. Germline assignment: CDR1 SGHAT and CDR2 FQNNGV. This CDR3 contains 16 residues. V was shortened by 0 bases and J by 5 bases, with 16 bases between the two germline ends. The full variable domain, rest sourced from reference TRBV11-2 and TRBJ2-5, is EAGVAQSPRYKIIEKRQSVAFWCNPISGHATLYWYQQILGQGPKLLIQFQNNGVVDDSQLPKDRFSAERLKGVDSTLKIQPAKLEDSAVYLCASSLDGQVRRETQYFGPGTRLLVL.